This TCR beta chain was documented in a study of shared clonotypes between healthy human individuals. Study-wide background: With ages of 18 to 49, the donors were two women and a few men.

The repertoire was sequenced with immunoSEQ multiplex PCR; TCRdb's copy has only in-frame clones and lacks some. The sample contains about 510,000 clones, about 95% of which appear only once. The CDR3 spans 13 residues. Per germline, CDR1 LNHDA and CDR2 SQIVND (reference sequence). The V gene end was trimmed by 9 bases and the J gene end by 7 bases; junction bases not matched to a gene: 5. The source is a woman in her twenties or thirties in good health. The chain is built from TRBV19 and TRBJ1-5, with 11 positions matching TRBD1. Input material: naive CD4+ T cells sorted from blood. The subset is: CD45RA+ positively selected. The CDR3: CASSGTGGQPQHF. CDR3 nucleotide sequence: TGTGCCAGCTCCGGGACAGGGGGACAGCCCCAGCATTTT.